The 21 T cell receptor beta chains listed next were all sequenced from one sample in a study of T cells in Graves' hyperthyroidism and ophthalmopathy. TCR beta CDR3 region amplification was performed from RNA transcripts. RT-PCR in the first round (using the HTBI primer set) targeted the TCR CDR3. A single record per CDR3 protein comes from TCRdb applying MiXCR to the multiplex PCR reads. The data hold about 720,000 distinct CDR3 sequences, with roughly 15% observed a single time. The sequenced sample was blood. The origin of the receptors is a man aged 18-30 years with Graves' hyperthyroidism.

The chain employs TRBV20-1 and TRBJ2-1, with 8 bases that match TRBD2. This CDR3 region has 13 residues. Looked up from germline, CDR1 is DFQATT and CDR2 is SNEGSKA (reference sequence). CDR3 residues: CNAPTSGDNEQFF. CDR3 DNA: TGCAATGCACCTACTAGCGGCGACAATGAGCAGTTCTTC.

This clonotype has only a few counts. The J gene is TRBJ2-1, the V gene TRBV7-3; perhaps TRBD1 as D (6 bases). This CDR3 is built from 12 residues. CDR1 is SGHTA and CDR2 is FQGTGA in the germline V gene. Trimming stripped 5 bases from V and 11 bases from J, with 13 bases between. CDR3 DNA sequence: TGTGCCAGCAGCCGTCCCGGGACAAAGCAGTTCTTC. Amino acids: CASSRPGTKQFF.

This chain joins TRBV20-1 and TRBJ1-2; no reliable D call. V was clipped by 0 bases and J by 6 bases, with 14 bases between them. Germline V CDR1 and CDR2: DFQATT, SNEGSKA (reference sequence). The CDR3 runs 14 residues. The CDR3 DNA follows: TGCAGTGCTAGAGATGAGGATGTTGGAGATGGCTACACCTTC. It encodes CSARDEDVGDGYTF.

This chain joins TRBV7-8 and TRBJ1-3, with D possibly matching TRBD1 (6 bases). Germline V gene data show CDR1 as SGHVS and CDR2 as FQNEAQ. Trimming left V 1 base short and J 0 bases short, with 13 bases between. The CDR3 has 17 residues. The CDR3 DNA reads TGTGCCAGCAGCTTAGTTCGTCAGGGGATCTCTGGAAACACCATATATTTT. It translates to CASSLVRQGISGNTIYF.

This rearrangement joins TRBV7-9 to TRBJ2-6; D ambiguous. The CDR3 totals 17 residues. Germline CDR1 SEHNR, CDR2 FQNEAQ (reference sequence). V lost 4 bases, J lost 0 bases, and 13 bases lay in between. The CDR3 here is CASSYGTQSSGANVLTF. The CDR3 region has the DNA TGTGCCAGCAGCTATGGAACCCAGAGCTCTGGGGCCAACGTCCTGACTTTC.

This clonotype was observed many times. In DNA form, the CDR3 reads TGTGCCAGCAGTTTAACGGGGATTAATGGTTACGAGCAGTACTTC. Protein sequence: CASSLTGINGYEQYF. This chain joins TRBV28 and TRBJ2-7; possible D gene TRBD2, 5 bases. The V gene's germline CDR1 is MDHEN and CDR2 SYDVKM. The CDR3 loop spans 15 amino acids. V was pared by 2 bases and J by 4 bases, with 15 bases between.

This clonotype was seen repeatedly, ten times or more. The V gene is TRBV28, the J gene TRBJ2-1; 7 nucleotides agree with TRBD2. Trimming took 3 bases from V and 8 from J; bases not matched to a gene: 10. Germline V lookup: CDR1 MDHEN, CDR2 SYDVKM. The length of the CDR3 is 15 residues. For the CDR3, the DNA is TGTGCCAGCAGTTTCGCGGGGGAGCCGGGGGATGAGCAGTTCTTC. Protein sequence: CASSFAGEPGDEQFF.

The rearrangement uses TRBV2 and TRBJ1-1; D is uncertain. CDR3 size: 12 residues. V lost 8 bases to trimming and J lost 5 bases, with 12 bases between them. Germline V gene data show CDR1 as SNHLY and CDR2 as FYNNEI. Here the CDR3 DNA reads TGTGCCAGCTTCGGGTTAGCGACTGAAGCTTTCTTT. Translated: CASFGLATEAFF.

Many counts were recorded for this clonotype. This chain joins TRBV29-1 and TRBJ2-5; D gene unclear. The CDR3 runs to 10 residues. V was clipped by 4 bases and J by 4 bases, with 4 bases between them. Germline V gives CDR1 SQVTM, CDR2 ANQGSEA. The CDR3 DNA reads as TGCAGCGTTGTTCTAGAGACCCAGTACTTC. Translated: CSVVLETQYF. The full variable domain, completed using reference TRBV29-1 and TRBJ2-5, is SAVISQKPSRDICQRGTSLTIQCQVDSQVTMMFWYRQQPGQSLTLIATANQGSEATYESGFVIDKFPISRPNLTFSTLTVSNMSPEDSSIYLCSVVLETQYFGPGTRLLVL.

The chain links TRBV7-3 to TRBJ2-5, with D tentatively TRBD1 or TRBD2 (5 bases each). The germline V gene encodes CDR1 SGHTA and CDR2 FQGTGA. The V end was cut by 2 bases, the J end by 4 bases, with 17 bases between. CDR3 length equals 16 residues. The DNA of the CDR3 is TGTGCCAGCAGCTTAGGGGGACCCCACCTAGGAGAGACCCAGTACTTC. This sequence encodes CASSLGGPHLGETQYF. Filled out from reference TRBV7-3 and TRBJ2-5, the complete variable domain reads GAGVSQTPSNKVTEKGKYVELRCDPISGHTALYWYRQSLGQGPEFLIYFQGTGAADDSGLPNDRFFAVRPEGSVSTLKIQRTERGDSAVYLCASSLGGPHLGETQYFGPGTRLLVL.

This clonotype came up many times. This chain connects TRBV7-2 to TRBJ2-7; D tentatively reads TRBD1 or TRBD2 (6 bases each). CDR1 and CDR2 from the germline V gene are SGHTA and FQGNSA. V was shortened by 7 bases and J by 4 bases, with 11 bases between the two germline ends. The CDR3 covers 12 residues. As DNA, the CDR3 is TGTGCCAGCAACGGAGGGGGTTACGAGCAGTACTTC. This translates into CASNGGGYEQYF.

This clonotype was observed many times. The chain employs TRBV27 and TRBJ2-1; 11 bases fit TRBD2. V lost 7 bases and J lost 7; bases outside the gene matches: 12. Looked up from germline, CDR1 is MNHEY and CDR2 is SMNVEV (reference sequence). The CDR3 runs 16 residues. CDR3 amino acids: CASTPLKIAGGNEQFF. The DNA of the CDR3 is TGTGCCAGCACCCCCCTCAAGATAGCGGGAGGGAATGAGCAGTTCTTC.

This clonotype appeared a few times. This chain joins TRBV29-1 and TRBJ1-3; TRBD1 is a possible D gene (5 bases). In germline, CDR1 is SQVTM, CDR2 ANQGSEA. The V end lost 7 bases, the J end lost 0 bases, and 10 bases lay between the germline ends. The CDR3 is 13 amino acids. In nucleotides, the CDR3 is TGCAGCGCCGGGGCCCACTCTGGAAACACCATATATTTT. Residues: CSAGAHSGNTIYF.

A few counts support this clonotype. V is TRBV24-1 and J is TRBJ1-5, with D possibly being TRBD1 (6 bases). CDR1 and CDR2 from the germline V gene are KGHDR and SFDVKD. The CDR3 extends over 16 amino acids. V gave up 2 bases and J gave up 6 bases, with 16 bases separating them. The CDR3 region has the DNA TGTGCCACCAGTGATTATATCGGGGGGGCGGGTCAGCCCCAGCATTTT. This encodes CATSDYIGGAGQPQHF.

This clonotype was detected many times. In DNA, the CDR3 is TGTGCCAGCAGCTTATCGTGGGCGAGCGGGAGCGCCAGCTCCTACGAGCAGTACTTC. This translates into CASSLSWASGSASSYEQYF. The genes are TRBV7-2 and TRBJ2-7; the match to TRBD2 covers 8 bases. Germline values: CDR1 SGHTA, CDR2 FQGNSA. The trim removed 2 bases at V and 0 bases at J, leaving 15 bases unmatched. The CDR3 spans 19 residues. Full variable domain (outside the CDR3, taken from reference TRBV7-2 and TRBJ2-7): GAGVSQSPSNKVTEKGKDVELRCDPISGHTALYWYRQSLGQGLEFLIYFQGNSAPDKSGLPSDRFSAERTGGSVSTLTIQRTQQEDSAVYLCASSLSWASGSASSYEQYFGPGTRLTVT.

At least ten counts were recorded for this clonotype. The rearrangement links TRBV30 to TRBJ2-5; D is unclear. The V gene lost 0 bases and the J gene lost 4 bases, with 12 bases spanning the gap. Looked up from germline, CDR1 is GTSNPN and CDR2 is SVGIG (reference sequence). This CDR3 spans 14 amino acids. CDR3 region: CAWSVVSGSETQYF. CDR3 DNA: TGTGCCTGGAGTGTTGTATCCGGCTCAGAGACCCAGTACTTC. Combining the CDR3 with reference TRBV30 and TRBJ2-5 gives the whole variable domain SQTIHQWPATLVQPVGSPLSLECTVEGTSNPNLYWYRQAAGRGLQLLFYSVGIGQISSEVPQNLSASRPQDRQFILSSKKLLLSDSGFYLCAWSVVSGSETQYFGPGTRLLVL.

The chain is built from TRBV4-3 and TRBJ1-3; no clear D gene. Per germline, CDR1 LGHNA and CDR2 YSLEER. Trimming shortened V by 0 bases and J by 7 bases, and 13 bases separated the two germline ends. The CDR3 is 15 amino acids. The CDR3 protein is CASSQERMARNTIYF. The CDR3 DNA reads as TGCGCCAGCAGCCAAGAACGAATGGCTAGGAACACCATATATTTT.

The sample holds one count of this clonotype. The chain carries TRBV6-1 and TRBJ2-3; D is tentatively TRBD1 or TRBD2 (6 bases each). Looked up from germline, CDR1 is MNHNS and CDR2 is SASEGT. This CDR3 is 16 amino acids long. V was clipped by 6 bases and J by 3 bases, with 19 bases between them. For the CDR3, the DNA is TGTGCCAGCAGAGGACAGAGGAGGGCCTTTACAGATACGCAGTATTTT. This codes for CASRGQRRAFTDTQYF.

This clonotype was seen repeatedly, ten times or more. The CDR3 DNA sequence: TGTGCCAGCAGCTTAGGGACACCGAACACTGAAGCTTTCTTT. Its translation: CASSLGTPNTEAFF. This chain links TRBV7-8 with TRBJ1-1, with D possibly matching TRBD1 (5 bases). The germline V gene encodes CDR1 SGHVS and CDR2 FQNEAQ. The CDR3 length is 14 residues. Trimming shortened V by 1 base and J by 1 base, and 7 bases separated the two germline ends.

V gene TRBV30 combines with J gene TRBJ2-2, with D unclear. CDR3 length: 16 residues. CDR1 and CDR2 (germline): GTSNPN, SVGIG (reference sequence). The V end lost 0 bases, the J end lost 0 bases, and 11 bases lay between the germline ends. DNA for the CDR3: TGTGCCTGGAGTGTAAAAAGGAGCTCGAACACCGGGGAGCTGTTTTTT. It is translated as CAWSVKRSSNTGELFF.

This clonotype has more than one count but fewer than ten. The genes are TRBV29-1 and TRBJ1-1; D is undetermined. V dropped 0 bases and J dropped 6 bases, with 14 bases sitting between them. The CDR3 extends over 14 amino acids. Looked up from germline, CDR1 is SQVTM and CDR2 is ANQGSEA. Here the CDR3 reads CSVEDPEQGPEAFF. As DNA, the CDR3 is TGCAGCGTTGAAGACCCAGAACAAGGACCTGAAGCTTTCTTT.